A selection of T cell receptor beta chains follows, all from one sample in a study of neoadjuvant anti-PD-1 for oral cavity cancer. Libraries were prepared by immunoSEQ multiplex PCR; TCRdb keeps only in-frame clonotypes and omits some of them. The table has fewer than 90,000 clones, around 80% seen once. The specimen was PBMCs, collected before nivolumab (anti-PD-1) treatment. These receptors were collected from a person between 40 and 79 years old with oral cavity squamous cell carcinoma. Both conserved end residues are part of each CDR3. The D gene is left open where the match is weak. The size of a clone is reported for some rows only, either as once, few or many, or as a class for expanded clones.

clone_size | d_call | j_call | v_call | cdr3_aa | cdr3_nt
NA | NA | TRBJ2-7 | TRBV30 | CALGSYEQYF | TGTGCCCTGGGGTCCTACGAGCAGTACTTC
NA | NA | TRBJ1-5 | TRBV30 | CAWSAGVEKSNQPQHF | TGTGCCTGGAGTGCTGGAGTGGAAAAAAGCAATCAGCCCCAGCATTTT
NA | NA | TRBJ1-3 | TRBV6-5 | CASSYSTAGNTIYF | TGTGCCAGCAGTTACTCGACAGCTGGAAACACCATATATTTT
NA | TRBD2 | TRBJ2-1 | TRBV2 | CASTQRTSGVGQFF | TGTGCCAGCACCCAGAGGACTAGCGGCGTTGGGCAGTTCTTC
NA | NA | TRBJ2-3 | TRBV9 | CASSPNFGVSTDTQYF | TGTGCCAGCAGCCCGAACTTCGGGGTGAGCACAGATACGCAGTATTTT
NA | NA | TRBJ1-1 | TRBV27 | CASSLFAEGVGTEAFF | TGTGCCAGCAGTTTGTTTGCGGAGGGGGTCGGCACTGAAGCTTTCTTT
NA | TRBD2 | TRBJ2-7 | TRBV29-1 | CSVGRGTSGTHEQYF | TGCAGCGTCGGCCGGGGGACTAGCGGGACCCACGAGCAGTACTTC
NA | NA | TRBJ2-1 | TRBV7-3 | CASSLRGGNNEQFF | TGTGCCAGCAGCTTACGCGGCGGGAACAATGAGCAGTTCTTC
NA | TRBD1 | TRBJ1-1 | TRBV19 | CASSNTGGTEAFF | TGTGCCAGTAGTAATACAGGGGGCACTGAAGCTTTCTTT
NA | TRBD1 | TRBJ2-7 | TRBV9 | CASSDGTGRHEQYF | TGTGCCAGCAGCGACGGGACAGGGAGACACGAGCAGTACTTC
NA | NA | TRBJ2-7 | TRBV6-5 | CASSSISNSYEQYF | TGTGCCAGCAGTTCTATCAGTAACTCCTACGAGCAGTACTTC
NA | TRBD2 | TRBJ2-3 | TRBV27 | CASSSRQGTSGRGEYF | TGTGCCAGCAGTTCACGACAGGGGACTAGCGGGAGAGGGGAGTATTTT
NA | TRBD1 | TRBJ2-2 | TRBV9 | CASSVAGTGGRSTGELFF | TGTGCCAGCAGCGTTGCCGGGACAGGGGGGCGTAGCACCGGGGAGCTGTTTTTT
few | NA | TRBJ1-1 | TRBV7-6 | CASSLSVRTEAFF | TGTGCCAGCAGCTTATCTGTCCGAACGGAAGCTTTCTTT
NA | TRBD1 | TRBJ2-2 | TRBV15 | CATSQPGQGSGELFF | TGTGCCACCAGCCAACCGGGACAGGGGTCCGGGGAGCTGTTTTTT
NA | NA | TRBJ1-1 | TRBV4-1 | CASSQGLDWNTEAFF | TGCGCCAGCAGCCAAGGTTTAGACTGGAACACTGAAGCTTTCTTT
NA | TRBD2 | TRBJ2-3 | TRBV9 | CASSPRTSGMLDTQYF | TGTGCCAGCAGCCCTCGGACTAGCGGGATGTTAGATACGCAGTATTTT
few | TRBD1 | TRBJ1-5 | TRBV19 | CASIENQGAGQPQHF | TGTGCCAGTATAGAGAATCAGGGGGCGGGTCAGCCCCAGCATTTT
few | TRBD1 | TRBJ2-7 | TRBV18 | CASSPRQGPYEQYF | TGTGCCAGCTCACCCCGACAGGGACCCTACGAGCAGTACTTC